This T cell receptor (beta chain) was sequenced in a study of OX40 agonist ivuxolimab in advanced cancers. Study details: Patients treated during dose escalation were battling hepatocellular carcinoma, melanoma, renal cell or head and neck cancer. General study findings and limits: Expanded clones belonging to CD8+ T cells outnumbered, on average, those of CD4+. In the 0.1-3.0 mg/kg groups, partial responders showed among the lowest expansion. Low normalized T-cell clonal expansion also characterized some of the nonresponders.

With 5 bases removed from V and 0 bases from J, the gap between germline ends came to 7 bases. The CDR3 totals 13 residues. CDR1 and CDR2 from the germline V gene are LNHDA and SQIVND (reference sequence). Using immunoSEQ multiplex PCR, the repertoire was profiled, and TCRdb retains in-frame clones only, with some absent. The profile shows about 66,000 clones, 88% of them singletons. This clone was seen only a few times. Its antigen is still unknown. The sample in question was CD4+ or CD8+ T cells sorted from blood, obtained in a trial of the OX40 agonist ivuxolimab. The rearrangement joins TRBV19 to TRBJ2-5; weak D call: TRBD1 (6 bases). The clonotype comes from an adult with an advanced solid tumor such as melanoma, head and neck, liver or kidney cancer. The DNA of the CDR3 is TGTGCCAGTAGTGGACAGAACCAAGAGACCCAGTACTTC. Translation gives CASSGQNQETQYF.